Here is one T cell receptor beta chain with its context. Antigen: not known. With V trimmed by 11 bases and J by 2 bases, 3 bases remained unmatched. Looked up from germline, CDR1 is SEHNR and CDR2 is FQNEAQ (reference sequence). This CDR3 region has 12 residues. PCR employed 60 Vbeta and 13 Jbeta primers. TCRdb's table, derived via immunoSEQ multiplex PCR, lists solely in-frame clones and lacks some. The sample is made up of 90,000 to 120,000 clones, and the top ten hold 0.59% of it. These data originate in a study of cytomegalovirus exposure and HLA in healthy donors. Turning to the study itself: Among a few hundred genotyped donors, around 80% fell in the Caucasian-associated ancestry cluster.

General study results and limits: Reported findings show TCR beta sequences accurately forecast HLA-A and HLA-B alleles in most subjects. It was shown in a later analysis that HLA-associated TCR beta chains were more clonally expanded than other, equally common chains.

Regarding donors, all were healthy bone marrow donors. Sequenced input: PBMCs. This TCR came from a man in his fifties in good health and CMV-seronegative. V is TRBV7-9 and J is TRBJ2-3, with 8 bases lining up with TRBD2. In nucleotides, the CDR3 is TGTGCCCTTAGCGGGACCACAGATACGCAGTATTTT. Protein sequence: CALSGTTDTQYF.